The present entry profiles one TCR beta chain with its context. Produced via immunoSEQ multiplex PCR; TCRdb's table is partial and in-frame only. This sample has about 200,000 clones, with about 90% found just once. Germline V lookup: CDR1 KGHSH, CDR2 LQKENI. The CDR3 is made up of 17 amino acids. Trimming took 6 bases from V and 3 from J; bases not matched to a gene: 10. This sample was taken from a study of blood T cell repertoires in COVID-19. The overall study: In each case, the material was cDNA or gDNA derived from T cells, B-cell-depleted T cells, or PBMCs.

The chain recombines TRBV18 with TRBJ2-2; TRBD2 matches at 10 bases. The sequenced sample consisted of peripheral blood. The TCR sequence derives from a woman aged 50 to 60 with acute or convalescent COVID-19. Written as DNA, the CDR3 is TGTGCCAGCTCCCTTCAACCTAGCGGGAGAGACACCGGGGAGCTGTTTTTT. Amino acid sequence: CASSLQPSGRDTGELFF.